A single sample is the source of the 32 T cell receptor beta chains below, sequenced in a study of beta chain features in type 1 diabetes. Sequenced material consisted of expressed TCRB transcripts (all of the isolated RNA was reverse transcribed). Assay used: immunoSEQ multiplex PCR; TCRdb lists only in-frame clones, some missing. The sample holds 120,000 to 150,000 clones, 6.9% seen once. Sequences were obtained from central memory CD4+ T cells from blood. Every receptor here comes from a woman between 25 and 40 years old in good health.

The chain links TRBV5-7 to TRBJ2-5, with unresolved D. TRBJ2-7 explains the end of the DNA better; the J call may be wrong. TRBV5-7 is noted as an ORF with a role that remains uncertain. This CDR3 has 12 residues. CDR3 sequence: CASSFSGGEQYF. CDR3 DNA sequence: TGTGCCAGCAGCTTTTCGGGTGGCGAGCAGTACTTC.

The CDR3 protein is CASSQQRGDTQYF. As DNA, the CDR3 is TGTGCCAGCAGCCAACAACGGGGAGATACGCAGTATTTT. The chain uses TRBV16 and TRBJ2-3; D is perhaps TRBD2 (5 bases). CDR1 is KGHSY and CDR2 is FQNENV in the germline V gene. The V end lost 2 bases, the J end lost 5 bases, and 8 bases lay between the germline ends. The CDR3 extends over 13 amino acids.

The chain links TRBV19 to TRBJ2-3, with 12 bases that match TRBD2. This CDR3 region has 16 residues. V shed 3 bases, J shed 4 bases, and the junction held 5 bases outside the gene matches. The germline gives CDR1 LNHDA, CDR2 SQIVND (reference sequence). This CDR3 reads CASSIQLAGGADTQYF. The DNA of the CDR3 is TGTGCCAGTAGTATTCAGCTAGCGGGAGGGGCAGATACGCAGTATTTT.

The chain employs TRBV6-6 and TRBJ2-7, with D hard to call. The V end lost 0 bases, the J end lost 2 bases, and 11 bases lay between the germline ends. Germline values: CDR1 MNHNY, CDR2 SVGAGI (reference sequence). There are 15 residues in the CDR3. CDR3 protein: CASSYSTTSPYEQYF. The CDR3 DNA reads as TGTGCCAGCAGTTACTCGACGACATCACCCTACGAGCAGTACTTC.

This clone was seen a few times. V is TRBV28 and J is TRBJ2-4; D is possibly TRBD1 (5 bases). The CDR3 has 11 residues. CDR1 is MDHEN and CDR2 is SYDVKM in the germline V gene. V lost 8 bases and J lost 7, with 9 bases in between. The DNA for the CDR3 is TGTGCCAGCCAGGGCGTGAACATTCAGTACTTC. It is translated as CASQGVNIQYF.

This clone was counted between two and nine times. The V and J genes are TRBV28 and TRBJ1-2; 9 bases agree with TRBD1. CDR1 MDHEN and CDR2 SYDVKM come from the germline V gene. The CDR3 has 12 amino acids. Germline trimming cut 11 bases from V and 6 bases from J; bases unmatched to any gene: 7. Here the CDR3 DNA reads TGTGCCCTCCGGGACAGGGCGAATGGCTACACCTTC. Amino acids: CALRDRANGYTF.

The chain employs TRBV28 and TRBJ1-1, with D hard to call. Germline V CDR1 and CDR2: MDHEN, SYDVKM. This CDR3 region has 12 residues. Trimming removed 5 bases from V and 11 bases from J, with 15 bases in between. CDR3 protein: CASSPQVFRAFF. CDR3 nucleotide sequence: TGTGCCAGCAGTCCTCAGGTGTTTAGGGCTTTCTTT.

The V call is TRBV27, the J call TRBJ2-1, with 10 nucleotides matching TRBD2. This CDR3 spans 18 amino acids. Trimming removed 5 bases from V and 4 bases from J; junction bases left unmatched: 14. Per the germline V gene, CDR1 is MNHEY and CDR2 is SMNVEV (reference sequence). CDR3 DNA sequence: TGTGCCAGCAGTCCAGGACTAACCGGGACTAGCGCATACAATGAGCAGTTCTTC. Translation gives CASSPGLTGTSAYNEQFF.

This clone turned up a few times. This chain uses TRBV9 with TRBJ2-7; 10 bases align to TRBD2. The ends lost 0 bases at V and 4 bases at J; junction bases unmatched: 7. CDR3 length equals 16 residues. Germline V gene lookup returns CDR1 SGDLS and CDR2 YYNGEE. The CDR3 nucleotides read TGTGCCAGCAGCGTAGGGCTAGCGGGAGAGGGGTACGAGCAGTACTTC. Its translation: CASSVGLAGEGYEQYF.

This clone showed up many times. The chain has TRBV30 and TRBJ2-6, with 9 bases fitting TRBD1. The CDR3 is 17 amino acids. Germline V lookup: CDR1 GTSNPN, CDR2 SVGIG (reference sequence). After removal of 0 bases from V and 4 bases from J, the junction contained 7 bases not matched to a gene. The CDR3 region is CAWSVQGALVGANVLTF. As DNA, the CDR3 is TGTGCCTGGAGTGTACAGGGGGCGCTCGTCGGGGCCAACGTCCTGACTTTC.

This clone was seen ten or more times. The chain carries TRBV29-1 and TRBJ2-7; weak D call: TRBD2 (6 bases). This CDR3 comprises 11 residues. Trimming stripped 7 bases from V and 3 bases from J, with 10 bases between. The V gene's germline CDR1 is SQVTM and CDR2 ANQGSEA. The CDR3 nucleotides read TGCAGCGGCCGGGAGAACTACGAGCAGTACTTC. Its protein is CSGRENYEQYF.

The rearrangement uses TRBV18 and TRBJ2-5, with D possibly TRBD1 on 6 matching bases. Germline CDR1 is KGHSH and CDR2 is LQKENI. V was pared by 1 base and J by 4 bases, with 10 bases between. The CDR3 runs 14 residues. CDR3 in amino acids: CASSPRQGRETQYF. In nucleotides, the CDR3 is TGTGCCAGCTCACCACGGCAGGGGAGAGAGACCCAGTACTTC. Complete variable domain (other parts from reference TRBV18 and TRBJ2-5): NAGVMQNPRHLVRRRGQEARLRCSPMKGHSHVYWYRQLPEEGLKFMVYLQKENIIDESGMPKERFSAEFPKEGPSILRIQQVVRGDSAAYFCASSPRQGRETQYFGPGTRLLVL.

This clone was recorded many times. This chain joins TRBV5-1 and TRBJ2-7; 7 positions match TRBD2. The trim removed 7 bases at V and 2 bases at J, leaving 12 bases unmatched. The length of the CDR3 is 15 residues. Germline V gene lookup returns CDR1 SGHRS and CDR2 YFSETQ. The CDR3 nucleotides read TGCGCCAGCGCACGGAACGCCGGGACTACCTACGAGCAGTACTTC. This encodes CASARNAGTTYEQYF.

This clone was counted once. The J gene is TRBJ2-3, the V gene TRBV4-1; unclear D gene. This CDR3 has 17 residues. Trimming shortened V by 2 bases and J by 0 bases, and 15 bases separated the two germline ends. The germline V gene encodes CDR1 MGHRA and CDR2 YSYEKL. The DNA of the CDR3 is TGCGCCAGCAGCCAACCGTCCCGCGGTGCTAGCACAGATACGCAGTATTTT. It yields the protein CASSQPSRGASTDTQYF.

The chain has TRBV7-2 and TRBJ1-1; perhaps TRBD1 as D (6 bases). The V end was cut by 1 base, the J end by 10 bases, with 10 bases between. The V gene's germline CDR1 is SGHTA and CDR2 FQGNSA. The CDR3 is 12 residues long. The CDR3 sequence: CASSLGGLRAFF. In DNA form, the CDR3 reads TGTGCCAGCAGCTTAGGGGGGCTTCGAGCTTTCTTT.

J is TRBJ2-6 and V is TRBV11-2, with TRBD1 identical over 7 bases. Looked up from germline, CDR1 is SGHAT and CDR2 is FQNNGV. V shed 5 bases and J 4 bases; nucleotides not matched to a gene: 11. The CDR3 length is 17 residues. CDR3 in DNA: TGTGCCAGCAGCCGGGACAGCGCCACCCCCGGGGCCAACGTCCTGACTTTC. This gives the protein CASSRDSATPGANVLTF.

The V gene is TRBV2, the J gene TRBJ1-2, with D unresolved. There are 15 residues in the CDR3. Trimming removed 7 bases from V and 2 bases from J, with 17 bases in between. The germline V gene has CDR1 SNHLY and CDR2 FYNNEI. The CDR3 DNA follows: TGTGCCAGCAAGTATGAGGGATATTGGAACTATGGCTACACCTTC. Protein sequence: CASKYEGYWNYGYTF.

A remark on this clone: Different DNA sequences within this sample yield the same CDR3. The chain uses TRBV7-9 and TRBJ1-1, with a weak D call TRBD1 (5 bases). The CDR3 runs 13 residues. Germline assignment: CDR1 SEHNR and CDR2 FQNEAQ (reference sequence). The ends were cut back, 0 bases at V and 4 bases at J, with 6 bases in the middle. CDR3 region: CASSLAQGTEAFF. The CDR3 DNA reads TGTGCCAGCAGCTTAGCTCAGGGCACTGAAGCTTTCTTT.

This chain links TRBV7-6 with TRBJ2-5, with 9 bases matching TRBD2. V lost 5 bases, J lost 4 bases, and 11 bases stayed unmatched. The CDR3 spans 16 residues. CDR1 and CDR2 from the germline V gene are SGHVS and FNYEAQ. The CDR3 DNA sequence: TGTGCCAGCAGCCCCTCGAATGCGGGAGGGGGAGAGACCCAGTACTTC. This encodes CASSPSNAGGGETQYF.

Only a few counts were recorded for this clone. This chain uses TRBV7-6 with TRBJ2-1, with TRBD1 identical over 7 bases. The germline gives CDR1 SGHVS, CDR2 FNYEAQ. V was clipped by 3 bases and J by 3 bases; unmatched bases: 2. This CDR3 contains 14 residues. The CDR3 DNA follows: TGTGCCAGCAGCTTCCGACAGGGCTACAATGAGCAGTTCTTC. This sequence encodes CASSFRQGYNEQFF.

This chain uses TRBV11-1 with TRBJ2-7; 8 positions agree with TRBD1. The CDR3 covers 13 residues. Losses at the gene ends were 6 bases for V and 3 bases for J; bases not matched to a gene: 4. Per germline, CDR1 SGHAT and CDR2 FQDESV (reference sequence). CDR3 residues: CASRFTGGYEQYF. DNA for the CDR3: TGTGCCAGCAGATTTACAGGGGGCTACGAGCAGTACTTC.

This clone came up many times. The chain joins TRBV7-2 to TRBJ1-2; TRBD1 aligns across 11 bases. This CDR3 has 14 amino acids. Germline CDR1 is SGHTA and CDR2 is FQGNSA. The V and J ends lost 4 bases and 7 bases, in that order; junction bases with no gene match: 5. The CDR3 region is CASSSGDRGAGYTF. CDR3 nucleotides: TGTGCCAGCAGCTCCGGGGACAGGGGGGCTGGCTACACCTTC.

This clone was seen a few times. The DNA for the CDR3 is TGTGCCAGCAGCTGGCGGACAACCGGCTCGGGAAAACTGTTTTTT. Residues: CASSWRTTGSGKLFF. The J gene is TRBJ1-4, the V gene TRBV7-3; perhaps TRBD1 as D (5 bases). With 4 bases removed from V and 10 bases from J, the gap between germline ends came to 19 bases. The CDR3 covers 15 residues. Germline V lookup: CDR1 SGHTA, CDR2 FQGTGA.

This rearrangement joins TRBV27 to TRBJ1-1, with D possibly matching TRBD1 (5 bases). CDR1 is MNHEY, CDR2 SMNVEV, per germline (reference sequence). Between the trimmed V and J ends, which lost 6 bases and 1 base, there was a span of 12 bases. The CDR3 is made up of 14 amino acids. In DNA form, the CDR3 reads TGTGCCAGCAGCCAGGGAGGGAGGAACACTGAAGCTTTCTTT. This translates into CASSQGGRNTEAFF.

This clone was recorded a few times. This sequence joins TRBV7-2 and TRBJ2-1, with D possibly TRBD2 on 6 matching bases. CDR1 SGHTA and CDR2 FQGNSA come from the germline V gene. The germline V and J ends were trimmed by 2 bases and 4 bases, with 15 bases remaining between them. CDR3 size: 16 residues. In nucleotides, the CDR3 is TGTGCCAGCAGCTTATCGACTAGTCAATTATACAATGAGCAGTTCTTC. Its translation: CASSLSTSQLYNEQFF.

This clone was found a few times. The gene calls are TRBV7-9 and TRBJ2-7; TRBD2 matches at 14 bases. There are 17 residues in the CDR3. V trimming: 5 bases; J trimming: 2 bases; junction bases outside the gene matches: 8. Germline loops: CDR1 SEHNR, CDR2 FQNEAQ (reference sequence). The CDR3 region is CASSGWTSGRSTYEQYF. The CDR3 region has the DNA TGTGCCAGCAGCGGGTGGACTAGCGGGAGGTCCACCTACGAGCAGTACTTC.

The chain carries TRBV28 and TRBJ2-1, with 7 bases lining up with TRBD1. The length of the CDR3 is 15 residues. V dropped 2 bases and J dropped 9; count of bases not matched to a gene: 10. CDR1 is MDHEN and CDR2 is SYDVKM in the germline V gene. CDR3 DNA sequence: TGTGCCAGCAGTTTAGGGGGACAGCACCTTGGTGAGCAGTTCTTC. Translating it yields CASSLGGQHLGEQFF.

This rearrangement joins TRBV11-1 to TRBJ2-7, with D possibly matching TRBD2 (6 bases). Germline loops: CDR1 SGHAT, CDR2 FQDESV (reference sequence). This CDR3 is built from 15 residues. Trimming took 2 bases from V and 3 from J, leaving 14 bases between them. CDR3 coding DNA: TGTGCCAGCAGCTTATACCCGGGGAGGAGCTACGAGCAGTACTTC. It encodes CASSLYPGRSYEQYF.

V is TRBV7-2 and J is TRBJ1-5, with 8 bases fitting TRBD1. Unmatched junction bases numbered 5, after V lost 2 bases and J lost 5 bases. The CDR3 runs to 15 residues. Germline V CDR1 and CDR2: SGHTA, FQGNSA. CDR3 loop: CASSLTTGGYQPQHF. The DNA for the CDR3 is TGTGCCAGCAGCTTAACCACAGGGGGGTATCAGCCCCAGCATTTT.

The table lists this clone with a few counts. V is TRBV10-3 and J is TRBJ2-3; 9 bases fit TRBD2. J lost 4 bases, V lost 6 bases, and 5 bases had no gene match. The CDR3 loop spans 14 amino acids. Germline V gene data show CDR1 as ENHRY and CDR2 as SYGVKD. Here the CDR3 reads CAIRTSGQADTQYF. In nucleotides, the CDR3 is TGTGCCATCAGAACTAGCGGGCAAGCAGATACGCAGTATTTT.

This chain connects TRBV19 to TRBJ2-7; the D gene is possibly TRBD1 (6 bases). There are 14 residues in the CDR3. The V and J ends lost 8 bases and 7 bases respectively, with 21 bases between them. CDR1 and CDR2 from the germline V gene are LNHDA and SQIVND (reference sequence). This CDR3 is CASRPGHQPGEQYF. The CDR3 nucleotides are TGTGCCAGTCGTCCGGGACACCAGCCGGGGGAGCAGTACTTC.

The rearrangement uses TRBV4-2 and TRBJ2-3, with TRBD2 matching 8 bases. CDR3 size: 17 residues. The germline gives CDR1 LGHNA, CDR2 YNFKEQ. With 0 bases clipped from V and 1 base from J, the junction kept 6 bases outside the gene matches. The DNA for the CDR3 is TGTGCCAGCAGCCAAGATCTTCGGGAGGGGGGCACAGATACGCAGTATTTT. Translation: CASSQDLREGGTDTQYF.